This TCR beta chain comes out of a study of T cell responses to AZD1222 COVID-19 vaccine. Study results and limitations: The donors showed a predominance of white British ancestry and of females, with possible underestimation of clonal diversity.

TCRdb's table, derived via immunoSEQ multiplex PCR, lists solely in-frame clones and lacks some. The table lists 80,000 to 100,000 clones, 70% to 90% of them singletons. As concerns this clone: Its target is not known.

The source is an adult in good health. This specimen consisted of peripheral blood, obtained on day 0 of MenACWY control vaccination.

The CDR3 nucleotides are TGCGCCAGCCGGGGCGGGGGACAGGTGTACCAAGAGACCCAGTACTTC. Amino acids: CASRGGGQVYQETQYF. The V gene is TRBV5-1, the J gene TRBJ2-5, with D tentatively TRBD1 (8 bases). This CDR3 comprises 16 residues. Trimming shortened V by 7 bases and J by 0 bases, and 19 bases separated the two germline ends. Germline CDR1 reads SGHRS; CDR2 reads YFSETQ.